This entry lists 6 T cell receptor beta chains sequenced from one sample in a study of cytomegalovirus exposure and HLA in healthy donors. PCR used 60 Vbeta primers and 13 Jbeta primers. This table comes from immunoSEQ multiplex PCR, and its TCRdb copy is limited to in-frame clones, with some not included. The top ten clones hold roughly 2.7% of a sample with 90,000 to 120,000 clones, over 80% of them seen once. The sequenced sample consisted of PBMCs. The receptors shown here come from a man in his thirties or forties in good health and CMV-seropositive.

The chain couples TRBV6-1 to TRBJ2-7; TRBD1 might be the D (5 bases). Germline-derived CDR1 and CDR2 are MNHNS and SASEGT. The V end was cut by 6 bases, the J end by 4 bases, with 13 bases between. The CDR3 length is 13 residues. CDR3 in amino acids: CASRPAGSYEQYF. CDR3 sequence (DNA): TGTGCCAGCAGGCCGGCAGGGTCTTACGAGCAGTACTTC.

This clone was seen only a few times. V is TRBV11-2 and J is TRBJ1-4; TRBD1 is a possible D gene (5 bases). V lost 1 base, J lost 2 bases, and 11 bases lay in between. The CDR3 runs to 16 residues. CDR1 is SGHAT, CDR2 FQNNGV, per germline. The CDR3 DNA is TGTGCCAGCAGCTTAGTGCGGGGACGGACTAATGAAAAACTGTTTTTT. Translating gives CASSLVRGRTNEKLFF.

The chain uses TRBV18 and TRBJ1-4; the D gene is possibly TRBD1 (6 bases). The CDR3 has 15 residues. Germline V gene lookup returns CDR1 KGHSH and CDR2 LQKENI. The V and J ends lost 6 bases and 2 bases respectively, with 13 bases between them. CDR3: CASSSTGQTNEKLFF. CDR3 DNA: TGTGCCAGCTCCTCAACAGGACAGACTAATGAAAAACTGTTTTTT.

The chain carries TRBV5-4 and TRBJ2-1; D is perhaps TRBD2 (6 bases). CDR1 is SGHNT and CDR2 is YYREEE in the germline V gene (reference sequence). This CDR3 has 18 residues. Between the trimmed V and J ends, which lost 4 bases and 0 bases, there was a span of 20 bases. The CDR3 nucleotides are TGTGCCAGCAGCCAAGGGGTTGGAGGGGTCAGCTCCTACAATGAGCAGTTCTTC. Translation: CASSQGVGGVSSYNEQFF.

This chain joins TRBV4-1 and TRBJ1-1; 9 bases align to TRBD1. Per the germline V gene, CDR1 is MGHRA and CDR2 is YSYEKL. The CDR3 length is 13 residues. V shed 2 bases, J shed 12 bases, and the junction held 7 bases outside the gene matches. DNA for the CDR3: TGCGCCAGCAGCCAACCAGGGACAGGGCGAACTTTCTTT. Amino acids: CASSQPGTGRTFF.

V usage is TRBV12-5 and J usage is TRBJ1-4, with D uncertain. The CDR3 runs 15 residues. CDR1 is LGHNT, CDR2 FRNRAP, per germline. Trimming stripped 0 bases from V and 7 bases from J, with 12 bases between. CDR3 nucleotide sequence: TGTGCTAGTGGTTTGGTACTAGGGCCGCTTGAAAAACTGTTTTTT. Translating it yields CASGLVLGPLEKLFF.